This T cell receptor (beta chain) was recorded in a study of response to subunit inactivated influenza vaccine. There are 13 residues in the CDR3. J lost 6 bases, V lost 6 bases, and 7 bases had no gene match. Germline CDR1 is DFQATT and CDR2 is SNEGSKA (reference sequence). MiXCR, run by TCRdb on the RT-PCR reads, gives a single entry per CDR3 protein. The table has roughly 650,000 distinct CDR3 sequences, 14% seen once; the top ten hold roughly 7.2%. The rearrangement uses TRBV20-1 and TRBJ1-4; 7 bases agree with TRBD1. The clonotype was recovered from a man aged 50 or older who received an inactivated influenza vaccine. The sequencing used PBMCs from blood, collected approximately 15 days before vaccination. The CDR3 loop reads CSATGQEDEKLFF. The CDR3 DNA is TGCAGTGCCACCGGACAGGAGGATGAAAAACTGTTTTTT.